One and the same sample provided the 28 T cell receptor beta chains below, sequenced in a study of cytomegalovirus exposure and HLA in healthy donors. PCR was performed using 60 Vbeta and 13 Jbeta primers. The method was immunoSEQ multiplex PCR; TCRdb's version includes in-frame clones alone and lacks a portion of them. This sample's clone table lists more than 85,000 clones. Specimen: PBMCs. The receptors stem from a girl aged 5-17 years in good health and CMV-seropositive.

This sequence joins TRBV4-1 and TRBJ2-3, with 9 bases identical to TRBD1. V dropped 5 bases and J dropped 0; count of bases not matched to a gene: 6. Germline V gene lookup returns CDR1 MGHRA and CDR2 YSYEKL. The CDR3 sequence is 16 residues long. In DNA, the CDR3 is TGCGCCAGCAGCGAACAGGGGGCGCGGAGCACAGATACGCAGTATTTT. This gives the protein CASSEQGARSTDTQYF.

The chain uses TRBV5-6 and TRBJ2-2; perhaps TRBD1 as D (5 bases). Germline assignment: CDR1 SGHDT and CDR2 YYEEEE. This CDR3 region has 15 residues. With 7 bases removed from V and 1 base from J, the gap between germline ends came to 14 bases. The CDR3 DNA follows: TGTGCCAGCGGACCCGTTGACAGGAACACCGGGGAGCTGTTTTTT. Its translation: CASGPVDRNTGELFF.

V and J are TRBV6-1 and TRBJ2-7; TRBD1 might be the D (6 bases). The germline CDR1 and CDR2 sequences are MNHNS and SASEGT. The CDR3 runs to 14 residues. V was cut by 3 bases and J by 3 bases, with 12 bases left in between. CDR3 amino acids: CASSDPGHNYEQYV. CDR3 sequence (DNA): TGTGCCAGCAGTGACCCGGGACATAACTACGAGCAGTACGTC.

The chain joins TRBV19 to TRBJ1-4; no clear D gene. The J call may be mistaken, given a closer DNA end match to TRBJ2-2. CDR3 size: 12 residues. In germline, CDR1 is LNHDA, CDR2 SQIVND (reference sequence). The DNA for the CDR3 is TGTGCCAGTAGTATTCCCTCGACGGAGCTGTTTTTT. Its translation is CASSIPSTELFF.

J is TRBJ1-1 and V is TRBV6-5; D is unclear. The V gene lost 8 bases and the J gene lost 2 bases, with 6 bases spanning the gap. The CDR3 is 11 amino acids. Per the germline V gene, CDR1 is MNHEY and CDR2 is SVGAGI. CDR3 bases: TGTGCCAGCGGAGGTAACACTGAAGCTTTCTTT. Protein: CASGGNTEAFF.

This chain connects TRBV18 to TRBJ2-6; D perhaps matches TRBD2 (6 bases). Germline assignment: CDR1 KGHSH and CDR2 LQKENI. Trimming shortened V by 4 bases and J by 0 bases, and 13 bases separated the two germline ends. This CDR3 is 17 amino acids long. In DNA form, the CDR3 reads TGTGCCAGCTCACGCGGGGTGATTAACTCTGGGGCCAACGTCCTGACTTTC. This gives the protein CASSRGVINSGANVLTF.

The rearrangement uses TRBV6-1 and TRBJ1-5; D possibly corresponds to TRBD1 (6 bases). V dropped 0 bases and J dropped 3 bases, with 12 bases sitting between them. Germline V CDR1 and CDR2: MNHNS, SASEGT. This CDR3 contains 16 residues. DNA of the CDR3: TGTGCCAGCAGTGAAGCAGGGGGTTTCCTCAATCAGCCCCAGCATTTT. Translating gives CASSEAGGFLNQPQHF.

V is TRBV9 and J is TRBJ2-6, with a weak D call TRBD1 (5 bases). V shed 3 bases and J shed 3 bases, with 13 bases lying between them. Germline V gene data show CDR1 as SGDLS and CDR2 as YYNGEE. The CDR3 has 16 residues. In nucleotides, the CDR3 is TGTGCCAGCAGCGCGTCAGGGTTAGGTGGGGCCAACGTCCTGACTTTC. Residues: CASSASGLGGANVLTF.

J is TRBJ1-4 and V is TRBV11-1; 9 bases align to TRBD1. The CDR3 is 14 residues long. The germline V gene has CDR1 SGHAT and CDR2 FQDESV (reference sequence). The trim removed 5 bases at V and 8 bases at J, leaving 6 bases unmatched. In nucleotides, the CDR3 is TGTGCCAGCAGCCACCGGGACAGGGTGGAAAAACTGTTTTTT. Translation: CASSHRDRVEKLFF.

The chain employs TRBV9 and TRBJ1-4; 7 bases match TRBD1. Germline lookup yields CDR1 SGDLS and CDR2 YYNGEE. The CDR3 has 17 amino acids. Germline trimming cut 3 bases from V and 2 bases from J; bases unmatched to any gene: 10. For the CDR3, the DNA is TGTGCCAGCAGCGGACTGACAGGGTATTCGACTAATGAAAAACTGTTTTTT. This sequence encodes CASSGLTGYSTNEKLFF. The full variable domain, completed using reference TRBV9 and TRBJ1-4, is DSGVTQTPKHLITATGQRVTLRCSPRSGDLSVYWYQQSLDQGLQFLIQYYNGEERAKGNILERFSAQQFPDLHSELNLSSLELGDSALYFCASSGLTGYSTNEKLFFGSGTQLSVL.

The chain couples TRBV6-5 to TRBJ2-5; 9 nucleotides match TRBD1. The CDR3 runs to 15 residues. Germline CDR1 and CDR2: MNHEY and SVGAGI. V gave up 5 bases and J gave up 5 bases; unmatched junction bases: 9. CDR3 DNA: TGTGCCAGCAGTAGACAGGGGACAGGGCGGGAGACCCAGTACTTC. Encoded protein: CASSRQGTGRETQYF.

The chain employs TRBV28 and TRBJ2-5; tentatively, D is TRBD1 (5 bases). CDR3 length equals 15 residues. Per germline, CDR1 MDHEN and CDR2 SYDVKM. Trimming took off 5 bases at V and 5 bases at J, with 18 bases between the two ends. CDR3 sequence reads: CASSPQRGRKETQYF. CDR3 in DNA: TGTGCCAGCAGTCCACAAAGGGGTCGCAAGGAGACCCAGTACTTC.

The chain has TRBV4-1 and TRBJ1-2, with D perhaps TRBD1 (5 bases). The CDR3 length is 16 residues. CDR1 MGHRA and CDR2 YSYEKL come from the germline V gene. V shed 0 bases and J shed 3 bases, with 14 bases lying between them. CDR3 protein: CASSQEGGELHYGYTF. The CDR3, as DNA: TGCGCCAGCAGCCAAGAAGGAGGGGAACTCCACTATGGCTACACCTTC.

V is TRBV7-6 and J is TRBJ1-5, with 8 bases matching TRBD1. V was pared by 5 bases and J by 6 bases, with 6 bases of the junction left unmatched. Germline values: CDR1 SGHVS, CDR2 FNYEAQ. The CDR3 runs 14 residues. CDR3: CASSPGGFIQPQHF. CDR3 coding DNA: TGTGCCAGCAGCCCAGGGGGCTTTATTCAGCCCCAGCATTTT.

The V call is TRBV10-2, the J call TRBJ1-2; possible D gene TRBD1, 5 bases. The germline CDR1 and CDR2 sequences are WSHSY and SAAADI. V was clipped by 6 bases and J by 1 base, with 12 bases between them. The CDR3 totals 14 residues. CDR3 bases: TGCGCCAGCAGCCCAGGGCTGTATAACTATGGCTACACCTTC. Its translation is CASSPGLYNYGYTF.

The CDR3 coding sequence is TGTGCCAGTAGTGATGACAGGGCTCAGCCCCAGTATTTT. It yields the protein CASSDDRAQPQYF. This chain joins TRBV19 and TRBJ1-5; 7 bases align to TRBD1. Judging by the DNA end, TRBJ2-3 fits better; the J call may be wrong. The CDR3 spans 13 residues. Germline CDR1 reads LNHDA; CDR2 reads SQIVND (reference sequence).

CDR3 loop: CASSQVVGNYNEQFF. CDR3 nucleotides: TGTGCCAGCAGCCAAGTGGTTGGCAATTACAATGAGCAGTTCTTC. The chain carries TRBV4-2 and TRBJ2-1, with D unresolved. The germline CDR1 and CDR2 sequences are LGHNA and YNFKEQ. The V end lost 1 base, the J end lost 4 bases, and 11 bases lay between the germline ends. This CDR3 spans 15 amino acids.

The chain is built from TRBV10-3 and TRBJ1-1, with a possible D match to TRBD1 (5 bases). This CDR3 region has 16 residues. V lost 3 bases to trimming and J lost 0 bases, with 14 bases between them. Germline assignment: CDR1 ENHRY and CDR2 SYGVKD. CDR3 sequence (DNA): TGTGCCATCAGTGATGCCCCCCCAGGGATGAACACTGAAGCTTTCTTT. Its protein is CAISDAPPGMNTEAFF.

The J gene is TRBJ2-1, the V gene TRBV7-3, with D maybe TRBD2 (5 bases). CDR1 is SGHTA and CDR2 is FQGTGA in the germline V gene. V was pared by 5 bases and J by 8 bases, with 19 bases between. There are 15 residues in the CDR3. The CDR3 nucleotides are TGTGCCAGCAGCCCCAAAGGGCGCCTTAGCGATGAGCAGTTCTTC. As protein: CASSPKGRLSDEQFF.

The CDR3 is CASSSRLAEQYV. The CDR3 DNA reads TGTGCCAGCAGCTCCAGGTTGGCCGAGCAGTACGTC. The gene calls are TRBV7-8 and TRBJ2-7; the D is unclear. V was pared by 4 bases and J by 6 bases, with 10 bases between. The CDR3 is made up of 12 amino acids. Germline-derived CDR1 and CDR2 are SGHVS and FQNEAQ.

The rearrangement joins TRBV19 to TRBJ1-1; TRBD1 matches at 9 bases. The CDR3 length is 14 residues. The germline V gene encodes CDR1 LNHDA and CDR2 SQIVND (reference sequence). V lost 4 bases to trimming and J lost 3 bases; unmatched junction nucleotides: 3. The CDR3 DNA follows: TGTGCCAGTAGTAACAGGGGGCAGGACACTGAAGCTTTCTTT. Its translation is CASSNRGQDTEAFF.

CDR3 residues: CASSSQGSEQFF. DNA of the CDR3: TGTGCCAGCAGCTCCCAGGGGTCTGAGCAGTTCTTC. The chain uses TRBV5-6 and TRBJ2-1; D is possibly TRBD1 (6 bases). CDR3 length equals 12 residues. CDR1 is SGHDT, CDR2 YYEEEE, per germline. Trimming pared 3 bases from V and 9 bases from J, leaving 10 bases between.

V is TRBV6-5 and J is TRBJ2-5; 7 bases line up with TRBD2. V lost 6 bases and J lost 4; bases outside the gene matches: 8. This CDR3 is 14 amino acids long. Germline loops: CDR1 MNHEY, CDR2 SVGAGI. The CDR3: CASRKPTGGETQYF. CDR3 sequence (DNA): TGTGCCAGCAGGAAACCCACGGGAGGAGAGACCCAGTACTTC.

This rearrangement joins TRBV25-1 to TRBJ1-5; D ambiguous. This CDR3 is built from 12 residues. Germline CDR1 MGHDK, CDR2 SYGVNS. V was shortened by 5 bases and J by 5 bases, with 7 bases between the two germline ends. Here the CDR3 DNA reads TGTGCCAGCAGTTTTCGGGATCAGCCCCAGCATTTT. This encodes CASSFRDQPQHF. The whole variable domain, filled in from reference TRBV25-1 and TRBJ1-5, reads EADIYQTPRYLVIGTGKKITLECSQTMGHDKMYWYQQDPGMELHLIHYSYGVNSTEKGDLSSESTVSRIRTEHFPLTLESARPSHTSQYLCASSFRDQPQHFGDGTRLSIL.

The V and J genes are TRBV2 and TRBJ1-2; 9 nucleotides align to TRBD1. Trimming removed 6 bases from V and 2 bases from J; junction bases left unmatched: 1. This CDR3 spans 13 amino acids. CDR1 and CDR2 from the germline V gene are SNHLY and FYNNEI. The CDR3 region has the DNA TGTGCCAGCAGGGACAGGGGAAACTATGGCTACACCTTC. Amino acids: CASRDRGNYGYTF. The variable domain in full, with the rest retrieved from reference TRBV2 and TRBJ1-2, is EPEVTQTPSHQVTQMGQEVILRCVPISNHLYFYWYRQILGQKVEFLVSFYNNEISEKSEIFDDQFSVERPDGSNFTLKIRSTKLEDSAMYFCASRDRGNYGYTFGSGTRLTVV.

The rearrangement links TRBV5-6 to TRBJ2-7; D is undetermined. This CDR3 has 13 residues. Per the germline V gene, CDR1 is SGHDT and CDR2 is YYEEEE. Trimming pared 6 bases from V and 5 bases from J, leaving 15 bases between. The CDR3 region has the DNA TGTGCCAGCACCATCCGACTTAGCCACGAGCAGTACTTC. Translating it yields CASTIRLSHEQYF.

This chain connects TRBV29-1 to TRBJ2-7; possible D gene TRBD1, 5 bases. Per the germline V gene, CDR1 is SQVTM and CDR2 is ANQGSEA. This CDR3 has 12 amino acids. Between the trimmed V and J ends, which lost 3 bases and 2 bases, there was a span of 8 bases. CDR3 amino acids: CSVEDTAYEQYF. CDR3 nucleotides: TGCAGCGTTGAGGACACCGCCTACGAGCAGTACTTC.

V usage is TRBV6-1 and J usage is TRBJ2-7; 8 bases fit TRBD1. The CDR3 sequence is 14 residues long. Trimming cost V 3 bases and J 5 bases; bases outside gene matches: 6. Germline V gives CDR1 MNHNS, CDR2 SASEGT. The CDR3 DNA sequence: TGTGCCAGCAGTGACGTACCAGGGGGCCACGAGCAGTACGTC. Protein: CASSDVPGGHEQYV.